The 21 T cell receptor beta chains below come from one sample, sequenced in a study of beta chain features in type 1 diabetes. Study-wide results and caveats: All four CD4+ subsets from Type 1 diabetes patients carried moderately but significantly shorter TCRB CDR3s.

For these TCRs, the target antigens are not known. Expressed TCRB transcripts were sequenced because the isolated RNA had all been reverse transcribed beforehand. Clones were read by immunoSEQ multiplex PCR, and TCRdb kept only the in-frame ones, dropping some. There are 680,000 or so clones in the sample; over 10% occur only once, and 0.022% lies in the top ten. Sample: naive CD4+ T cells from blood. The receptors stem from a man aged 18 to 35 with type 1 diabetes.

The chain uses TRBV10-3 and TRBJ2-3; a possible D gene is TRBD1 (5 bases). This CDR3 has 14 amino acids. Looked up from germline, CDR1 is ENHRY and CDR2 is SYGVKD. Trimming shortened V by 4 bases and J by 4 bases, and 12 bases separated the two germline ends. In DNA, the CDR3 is TGTGCCATCAGTGTTGAAGGGGTAGCAGATACGCAGTATTTT. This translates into CAISVEGVADTQYF.

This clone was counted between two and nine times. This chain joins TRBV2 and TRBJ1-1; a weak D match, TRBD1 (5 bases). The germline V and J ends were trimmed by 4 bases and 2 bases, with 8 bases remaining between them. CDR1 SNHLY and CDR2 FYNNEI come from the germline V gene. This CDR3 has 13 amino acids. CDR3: CASSGQSNTEAFF. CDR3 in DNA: TGTGCCAGCAGTGGACAGAGTAACACTGAAGCTTTCTTT.

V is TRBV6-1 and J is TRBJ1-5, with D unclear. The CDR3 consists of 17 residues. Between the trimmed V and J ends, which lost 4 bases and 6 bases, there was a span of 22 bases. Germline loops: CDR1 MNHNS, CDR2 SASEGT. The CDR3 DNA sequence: TGTGCCAGCAGTGGTCGGCCCCGAGTTGATCGGCGTCAGCCCCAGCATTTT. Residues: CASSGRPRVDRRQPQHF.

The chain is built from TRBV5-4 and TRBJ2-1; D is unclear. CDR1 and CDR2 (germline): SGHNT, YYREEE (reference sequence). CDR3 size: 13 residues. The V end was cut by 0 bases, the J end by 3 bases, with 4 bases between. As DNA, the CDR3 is TGTGCCAGCAGCTTGGTGGACTACAATGAGCAGTTCTTC. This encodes CASSLVDYNEQFF.

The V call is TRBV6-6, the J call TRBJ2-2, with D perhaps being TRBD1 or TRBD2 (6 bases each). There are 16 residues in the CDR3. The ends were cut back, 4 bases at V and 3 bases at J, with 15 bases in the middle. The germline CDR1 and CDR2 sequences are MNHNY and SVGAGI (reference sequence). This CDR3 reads CASSWGAGSDTGELFF. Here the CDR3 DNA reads TGTGCCAGCAGTTGGGGGGCGGGGAGCGACACCGGGGAGCTGTTTTTT.

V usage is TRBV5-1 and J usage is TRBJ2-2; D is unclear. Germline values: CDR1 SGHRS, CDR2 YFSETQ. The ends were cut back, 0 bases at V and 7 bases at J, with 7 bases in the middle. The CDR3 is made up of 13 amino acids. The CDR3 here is CASSLAGDGELFF. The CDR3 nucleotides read TGCGCCAGCAGCTTGGCAGGTGACGGGGAGCTGTTTTTT.

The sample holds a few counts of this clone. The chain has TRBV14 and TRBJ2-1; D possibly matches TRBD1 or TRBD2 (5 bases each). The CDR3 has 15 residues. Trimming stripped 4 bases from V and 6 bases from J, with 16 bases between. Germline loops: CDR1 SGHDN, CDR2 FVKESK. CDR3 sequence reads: CASSLGRSGSNEQFF. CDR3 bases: TGTGCCAGCAGCCTGGGACGGTCCGGCTCCAATGAGCAGTTCTTC.

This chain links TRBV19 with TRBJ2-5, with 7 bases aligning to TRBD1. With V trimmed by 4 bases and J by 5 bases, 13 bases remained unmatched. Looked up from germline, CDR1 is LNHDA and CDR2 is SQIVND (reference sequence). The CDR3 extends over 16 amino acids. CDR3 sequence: CASSTPGQGVPETQYF. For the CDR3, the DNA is TGTGCCAGTAGTACGCCCGGCCAGGGGGTACCGGAGACCCAGTACTTC.

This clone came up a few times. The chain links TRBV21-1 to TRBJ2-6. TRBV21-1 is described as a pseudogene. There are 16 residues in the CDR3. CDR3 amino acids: CASSFEGTSGANVLTF. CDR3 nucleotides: TGTGCCAGCAGCTTTGAAGGCACCTCTGGGGCCAACGTCCTGACTTTC.

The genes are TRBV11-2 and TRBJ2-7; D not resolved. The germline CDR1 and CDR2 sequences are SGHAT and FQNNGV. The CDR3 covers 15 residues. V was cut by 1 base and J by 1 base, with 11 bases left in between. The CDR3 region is CASSLVADGSYEQYF. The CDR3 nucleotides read TGTGCCAGCAGCTTAGTCGCGGACGGATCCTACGAGCAGTACTTC.

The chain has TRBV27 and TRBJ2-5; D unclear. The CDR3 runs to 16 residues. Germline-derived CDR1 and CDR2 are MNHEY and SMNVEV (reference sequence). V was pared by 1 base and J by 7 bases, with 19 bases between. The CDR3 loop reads CASSLLGSGLTTTQYF. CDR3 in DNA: TGTGCCAGCAGTTTATTAGGTAGTGGCCTTACCACGACCCAGTACTTC.

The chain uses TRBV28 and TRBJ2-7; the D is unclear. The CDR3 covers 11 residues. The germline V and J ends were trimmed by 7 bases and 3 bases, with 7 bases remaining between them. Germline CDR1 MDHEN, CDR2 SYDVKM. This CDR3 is CASKGGYEQYF. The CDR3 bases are TGTGCCAGCAAGGGTGGCTACGAGCAGTACTTC.

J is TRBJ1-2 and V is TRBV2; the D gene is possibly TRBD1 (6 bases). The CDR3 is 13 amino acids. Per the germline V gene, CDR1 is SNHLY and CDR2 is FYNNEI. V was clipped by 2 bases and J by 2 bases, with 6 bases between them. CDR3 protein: CASSERGNYGYTF. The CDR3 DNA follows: TGTGCCAGCAGTGAAAGGGGGAACTATGGCTACACCTTC. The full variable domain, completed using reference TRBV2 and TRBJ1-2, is EPEVTQTPSHQVTQMGQEVILRCVPISNHLYFYWYRQILGQKVEFLVSFYNNEISEKSEIFDDQFSVERPDGSNFTLKIRSTKLEDSAMYFCASSERGNYGYTFGSGTRLTVV.

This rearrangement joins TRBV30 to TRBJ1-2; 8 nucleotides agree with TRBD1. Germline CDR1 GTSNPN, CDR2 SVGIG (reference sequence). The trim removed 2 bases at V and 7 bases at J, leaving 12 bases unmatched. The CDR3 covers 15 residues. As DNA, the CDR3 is TGTGCCTGGAGTAGCCAGGGGGCGGATCGGGCTGGCTACACCTTC. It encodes CAWSSQGADRAGYTF.

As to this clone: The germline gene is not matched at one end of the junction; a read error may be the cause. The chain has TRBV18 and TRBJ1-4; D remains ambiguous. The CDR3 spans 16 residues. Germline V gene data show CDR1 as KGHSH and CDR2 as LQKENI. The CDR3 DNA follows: TGTGCCGGCTCTCAAGGGCCCGTTGCAACTAATGAAAAACTGTTTTTT. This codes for CAGSQGPVATNEKLFF.

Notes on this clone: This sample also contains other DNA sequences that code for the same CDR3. The chain's CDR3 is CASSWGQGDSYEQYF. In DNA form, the CDR3 reads TGCGCCAGCAGCTGGGGACAGGGGGACTCCTACGAGCAGTACTTC. The gene calls are TRBV5-1 and TRBJ2-7; 11 nucleotides line up with TRBD1. Germline CDR1 reads SGHRS; CDR2 reads YFSETQ. This CDR3 has 15 residues. V shed 3 bases and J 0 bases; nucleotides not matched to a gene: 2.

CDR3 sequence: CASSDWGTGANVLTF. CDR3 coding DNA: TGTGCCAGCAGTGACTGGGGGACTGGGGCCAACGTCCTGACTTTC. This chain uses TRBV6-5 with TRBJ2-6, with D possibly being TRBD1 or TRBD2 (5 bases each). Germline lookup yields CDR1 MNHEY and CDR2 SVGAGI. There are 15 residues in the CDR3. The ends were cut back, 5 bases at V and 2 bases at J, with 10 bases in the middle.

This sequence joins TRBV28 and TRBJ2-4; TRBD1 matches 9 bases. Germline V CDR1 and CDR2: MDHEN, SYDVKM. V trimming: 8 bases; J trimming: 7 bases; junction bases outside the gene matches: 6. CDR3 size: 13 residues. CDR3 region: CASGGQGRNIQYF. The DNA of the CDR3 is TGTGCCAGCGGGGGACAGGGTCGCAACATTCAGTACTTC. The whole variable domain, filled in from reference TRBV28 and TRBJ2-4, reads DVKVTQSSRYLVKRTGEKVFLECVQDMDHENMFWYRQDPGLGLRLIYFSYDVKMKEKGDIPEGYSVSREKKERFSLILESASTNQTSMYLCASGGQGRNIQYFGAGTRLSVL.

The CDR3 nucleotides are TGTGCCAGCAGTGAACCGGGATGGGGAGCCGATGAAGCTTTCTTT. This encodes CASSEPGWGADEAFF. The chain couples TRBV6-1 to TRBJ1-1, with unresolved D. Germline V gives CDR1 MNHNS, CDR2 SASEGT. The CDR3 has 15 residues. V was pared by 2 bases and J by 7 bases, with 17 bases between.

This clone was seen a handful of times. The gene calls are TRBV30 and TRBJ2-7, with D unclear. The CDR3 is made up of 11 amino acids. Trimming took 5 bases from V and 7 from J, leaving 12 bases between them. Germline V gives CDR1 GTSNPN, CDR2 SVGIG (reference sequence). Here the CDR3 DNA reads TGTGCCTGGGGGCGAGTGGGGGAGCAGTACTTC. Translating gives CAWGRVGEQYF.

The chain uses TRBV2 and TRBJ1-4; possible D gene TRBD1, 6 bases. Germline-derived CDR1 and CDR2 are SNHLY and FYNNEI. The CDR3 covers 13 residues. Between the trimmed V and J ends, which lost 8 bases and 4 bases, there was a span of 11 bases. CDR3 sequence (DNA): TGTGCCAGCCTCAGAGGGGGTAATGAAAAACTGTTTTTT. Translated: CASLRGGNEKLFF.